The T cell receptor beta chain under discussion was sequenced for a study of blood T cell repertoires in COVID-19 (dated by TCRdb to 2020 to 2022). General notes on the study: Collaborator samples came from the United States, Italy and Spain and covered acute and convalescent phases of COVID-19. The material from the prospective study consisted of cDNA or gDNA derived from T cells, B-cell-depleted T cells, or PBMCs. The dataset comprised deeply sampled blood TCRbeta repertoires from subjects exposed to, actively infected with, or recovered from COVID-19. Nearly every sample came with metadata listing a de-identified subject ID, COVID-19 status, age in years and sex. The samples were drawn from the first 160 participants of the ongoing ImmuneRACE study and from 1,254 subjects provided by 6 global collaborators. The repertoires were released in a freely available public database intended as a resource for research on the immune response to SARS-CoV-2. Where HLA class I and class II types were available, the types were taken from metadata supplied by the sample provider, not from assay-based typing. Overall study outcomes, separate from this receptor: Clinical and demographic metadata were provided uncurated, with the amount varying by source and participant.

Unmatched junction bases come to 2, with V trimmed by 5 bases and J by 10 bases. Per the germline V gene, SGHTA is the CDR1 and FQGTGA is the CDR2. The CDR3, from cysteine to phenylalanine, totals 11 residues. Here the CDR3 DNA is all that survives: 33 bases in frame from base 1. Concerning this clone: What antigen it recognizes has not been identified. No qualities accompany the bases; no much larger clone lies one base away.

TCRbeta CDR3 regions were amplified from genomic DNA using the immunoSEQ Assay, a bias-controlled multiplex PCR. As for how the authors treated the data: Within the assay, amplification of reference gene primers was used to estimate how many nucleated cells each sample contained. Sequence reads were collapsed and filtered to measure the absolute abundance of every unique TCRbeta CDR3 rearrangement. Productive Simpson clonality was computed per sample as the square root of Simpson's diversity index over productive rearrangements. In its TCRdb copy, this immuneACCESS table keeps in-frame sequences only and misses some clones. Where compared with another copy, unresolved V genes explain less than half of these, and the others have no known cause. V, J and clone size are those of that table, while D and trimming were read from the DNA. The table for this sample lists 45,000 to 50,000 clones; roughly nine tenths of them were counted only once. The ten largest clones take up around a tenth of the sample.

Collaborating institutions collected whole blood in K2EDTA tubes following their own protocols. For TCRbeta analysis, collaborators shipped samples as frozen whole blood, isolated PBMCs, or DNA extracted from either of those sample types. The sample was peripheral blood. The rearrangement joined TRBV7-3 to TRBJ2-1, with TRBD2 matching 7 junction bases. The TCR originated in a human donor in a cohort sampled during active COVID-19. The CDR3 sequence is CASSLGGEQFF. At the DNA level, the sequence is TGTGCCAGCAGCCTCGGGGGGGAGCAGTTCTTC.